These T cell receptor beta chains were read from a single sample in a study of memory CD4+ T cells and cytomegalovirus serostatus. Data came from immunoSEQ multiplex PCR; TCRdb stores just in-frame clones and leaves some out. There are tens of thousands of clones in the sample; 81% occur only once, and approximately 1% lies in the top ten. Sequenced input: memory CD4+ T cells from blood. These receptors were collected from an adult in good health and CMV-seronegative. Each CDR3 is given with its conserved first and last residue. Each record gives: D gene, clone size, J gene, V gene, CDR3 DNA, CDR3 protein. A D gene is named only where the DNA matches it firmly. Not all rows give a size; the values are once, few, many and, for expanded clones, a class.

d_gene: NA
abundance: NA
j_gene: TRBJ1-5
v_gene: TRBV15
CDR3nt: TGTGCCACCGCAGGGGACTCGGATCAGCCCCAGCATTTT
CDR3aa: CATAGDSDQPQHF

d_gene: NA
abundance: once
j_gene: TRBJ2-3
v_gene: TRBV6-4
CDR3nt: TGTGCCAGCAGTGAAGCGGGCTCGGCTTCGCAGTATTTT
CDR3aa: CASSEAGSASQYF

d_gene: NA
abundance: NA
j_gene: TRBJ1-2
v_gene: TRBV5-1
CDR3nt: TGCGCCAGCAGCTTACGTCAGGGGCTAAGTTATGGCTACACCTTC
CDR3aa: CASSLRQGLSYGYTF

d_gene: NA
abundance: NA
j_gene: TRBJ2-2
v_gene: TRBV7-3
CDR3nt: TGTGCCAGCAGCTTAATCGGGGGACTCACCGGGGAGCTGTTTTTT
CDR3aa: CASSLIGGLTGELFF

d_gene: NA
abundance: once
j_gene: TRBJ2-2
v_gene: TRBV7-2
CDR3nt: TGTGCCAGCAGCTTAGTAAGAACCGGGGAGCTGTTTTTT
CDR3aa: CASSLVRTGELFF

d_gene: NA
abundance: NA
j_gene: TRBJ2-7
v_gene: TRBV29-1
CDR3nt: TGCAGCGTAACCCTCTCCTACGAGCAGTACTTC
CDR3aa: CSVTLSYEQYF

d_gene: NA
abundance: NA
j_gene: TRBJ1-3
v_gene: TRBV2
CDR3nt: TGTGCCAGCAGTGATTGGGGAAACACCATATATTTT
CDR3aa: CASSDWGNTIYF

d_gene: NA
abundance: NA
j_gene: TRBJ2-1
v_gene: TRBV11-3
CDR3nt: TGTGCCAGCAGCCTCCCGGGGCGTACTCAACAGTTCTTC
CDR3aa: CASSLPGRTQQFF

d_gene: NA
abundance: NA
j_gene: TRBJ1-2
v_gene: TRBV7-2
CDR3nt: TGTGCCAGCTGGGGGAGGTACGGCTACACCTTC
CDR3aa: CASWGRYGYTF

d_gene: NA
abundance: NA
j_gene: TRBJ1-6
v_gene: TRBV28
CDR3nt: TGTGCCAGCAGTTTCTTCGACGGGAGCTCCTATAATTCACCCCTCCACTTT
CDR3aa: CASSFFDGSSYNSPLHF

d_gene: TRBD1
abundance: NA
j_gene: TRBJ1-1
v_gene: TRBV7-9
CDR3nt: TGTGCCAGCAGCCTGACAGGGTCAAGCACTGAAGCTTTCTTT
CDR3aa: CASSLTGSSTEAFF

d_gene: TRBD1
abundance: NA
j_gene: TRBJ1-5
v_gene: TRBV30
CDR3nt: TGTGCCTGGAGTAGGGGACAGAGCAATCAGCCCCAGCATTTT
CDR3aa: CAWSRGQSNQPQHF

d_gene: TRBD2
abundance: NA
j_gene: TRBJ2-2
v_gene: TRBV28
CDR3nt: TGTGCCAGCAGTTTTCAAGGGCTAGCGGGAGCCGGGGAGCTGTTTTTT
CDR3aa: CASSFQGLAGAGELFF

d_gene: NA
abundance: NA
j_gene: TRBJ1-1
v_gene: TRBV2
CDR3nt: TGTGCCAGCAGTGTTTACCGGGGCAGTACTGAAGCTTTCTTT
CDR3aa: CASSVYRGSTEAFF

d_gene: NA
abundance: NA
j_gene: TRBJ2-7
v_gene: TRBV2
CDR3nt: TGTGCCAGCAGTAGGGACCTCCGGAGGGAGCAGTACTTC
CDR3aa: CASSRDLRREQYF

d_gene: NA
abundance: NA
j_gene: TRBJ1-2
v_gene: TRBV7-8
CDR3nt: TGTGCCAGCAGCTTAGGTGACAGAAACTATGGCTACACCTTC
CDR3aa: CASSLGDRNYGYTF

d_gene: TRBD1
abundance: NA
j_gene: TRBJ1-1
v_gene: TRBV5-1
CDR3nt: TGCGCCAGCAGCTTGGGGCCAGGGGGGAACACTGAAGCTTTCTTT
CDR3aa: CASSLGPGGNTEAFF